Listed below are T cell receptor beta chains from one sample, sequenced in a study of spatial heterogeneity in lung cancer. TCRdb reanalysed the 5' RACE reads using MiXCR and keeps one entry per CDR3 protein. There are about 85,000 distinct CDR3 sequences in the sample; approximately 18% occur only once, and 6.2% lies in the top ten. The sequenced sample was PBMCs, obtained at surgery. Receptors were obtained from a male donor with early-stage non-small cell lung cancer. Each CDR3 is given without its conserved first and last residue. Size is omitted from some rows. Given values are once, few, many or a class for expanded clones.

clone size,V gene,CDR3 protein
NA,TRBV29-1,SVVAGGGDTQY
few,TRBV28,ASSLSRRVSSYEQY
few,TRBV6-5,ASSTRGSLYGYT
NA,TRBV2,ASGGGSQPQH
NA,TRBV3-1,ASSPAGAYNEQF
NA,TRBV12-3/TRBV12-4,ASSSLLAARGNEQF
NA,TRBV6-1,ASSGARETYEQY
few,TRBV18,ASSPETGWARSGNTIY
NA,TRBV28,ASSLVGLAKGEQY
few,TRBV6-6,ASSRGPPT
few,TRBV4-3,ASSQESGGNQPQH
few,TRBV18,ASSPRALEAF
NA,TRBV5-1,ASSPDTSSSYEQY
many,TRBV18,ASSLSGNTGELF
many,TRBV29-1,SVESAGGAEAF
NA,TRBV13,ASSLVGQGEAF
NA,TRBV19,ASTNSRGADQPQH
few,TRBV6-2/TRBV6-3,ASTFTELNTEAF
NA,TRBV5-1,ASSSGGTANEKLF
many,TRBV7-2,ASSWGGRTYEQY
NA,TRBV25-1,ASSEYGTLKDGELF
NA,TRBV2,ASSSVPLNEKLF
NA,TRBV20-1,SASPTSGTDTQY
NA,TRBV7-9,ASSPDGSGGRHETQY
NA,TRBV20-1,SARDSNQETQY
few,TRBV28,ASSSQLGIESNTQY
NA,TRBV5-1,ASSLSLQLNTEAF
NA,TRBV9,ASSGTGGLNTEAF